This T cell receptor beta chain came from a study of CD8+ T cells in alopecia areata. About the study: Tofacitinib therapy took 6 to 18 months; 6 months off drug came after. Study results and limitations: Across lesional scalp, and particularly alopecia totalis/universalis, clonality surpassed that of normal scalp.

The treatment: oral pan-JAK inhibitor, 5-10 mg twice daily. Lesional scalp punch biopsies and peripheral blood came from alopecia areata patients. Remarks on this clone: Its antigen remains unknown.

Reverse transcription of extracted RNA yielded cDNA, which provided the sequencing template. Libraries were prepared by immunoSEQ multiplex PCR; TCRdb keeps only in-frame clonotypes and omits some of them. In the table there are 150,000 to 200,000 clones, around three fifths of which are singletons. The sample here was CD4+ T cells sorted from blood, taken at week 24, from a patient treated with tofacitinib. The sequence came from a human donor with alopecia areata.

In DNA, the CDR3 is TGCGCCAGCAGCCAAGTGGGGGTTCGGAATCAGCCCCAGCATTTT. Residues: CASSQVGVRNQPQHF. The chain recombines TRBV4-1 with TRBJ1-5, with D possibly matching TRBD1 (5 bases). V was pared by 1 base and J by 4 bases, with 11 bases between. Germline CDR1 MGHRA, CDR2 YSYEKL. The CDR3 runs 15 residues.